The clone carrying this T cell receptor beta chain has a handful of counts. These data come from a study of cytomegalovirus exposure and HLA in healthy donors. Unmatched junction bases numbered 9, after V lost 3 bases and J lost 11 bases. Germline V CDR1 and CDR2: MGHRA, YSYEKL. This CDR3 spans 14 amino acids. Vbeta (60) and Jbeta (13) primers were used in the PCR. The protocol was immunoSEQ multiplex PCR, while the TCRdb copy is restricted to in-frame clones and leaves out a portion. The sample yields approximately 110,000 clones, approximately 80% seen once. The V call is TRBV4-1, the J call TRBJ2-2, with 7 bases aligning to TRBD1. The sequenced material came from PBMCs. The receptor's source is a man aged 50-60 years in good health and CMV-seronegative. CDR3 in amino acids: CASSHPRQGGELFF. In nucleotides, the CDR3 is TGCGCCAGCAGCCATCCTCGACAGGGCGGCGAGCTGTTTTTT.